This record looks at one T cell receptor beta chain sequence and its context. Its target is not known. Only CD45RO-negative cells positively selected for CCR7 counted as naive CD8 cells, so terminally differentiated effector memory CD45RA+ cells were excluded. These data come from a study of shared clonotypes between healthy human individuals. Study-wide results and limits: In several donors, about 5% of naive CD4 clonotypes appeared in common. Compared with memory subsets, naive subsets generally had larger estimated richness.

V dropped 7 bases and J dropped 4; count of bases not matched to a gene: 2. Per germline, CDR1 MDHEN and CDR2 SYDVKM. This CDR3 contains 13 residues. Profiling relied on immunoSEQ multiplex PCR, and the TCRdb table lists in-frame clones only, not all of them. The data hold 450,000 to 700,000 clones, with around 95% observed a single time. The source of this sequence is a woman aged 25 to 39 in good health. This chain joins TRBV28 and TRBJ2-4; 9 bases agree with TRBD2. The sequencing input was naive CD8+ T cells sorted from blood. Here the CDR3 reads CASTLAGKNIQYF. The CDR3 DNA reads TGTGCCAGCACGCTAGCGGGGAAAAACATTCAGTACTTC.